This is a list of T cell receptor beta chains from one sample in a study of CD8+ T cells in alopecia areata. Sequencing used immunoSEQ multiplex PCR; TCRdb keeps in-frame clones, though not all of them. The sample comprises about 88,000 clones, about 40% of which are singletons, and 15% to 20% rests with the top ten. Specimen: CD8+ T cells sorted from blood, collected at week 24, from a patient treated with tofacitinib. Receptors were obtained from a human donor with alopecia areata. CDR3s include the opening cysteine and the closing phenylalanine or tryptophan. Each record gives: V gene, clone size, J gene, D gene, CDR3 protein, CDR3 DNA. A D gene is named only where the DNA matches it firmly. Clone size, where shown, is once, few, many, or a class for clones that have expanded.

TRBV28	.	TRBJ2-1	.	CASSPQRASPYNEQFF	TGTGCCAGCAGCCCCCAGCGGGCTAGCCCCTACAATGAGCAGTTCTTC
TRBV7-9	few	TRBJ2-2	.	CASSLNARGPTGELFF	TGTGCCAGCAGCTTAAACGCCCGGGGCCCCACCGGGGAGCTGTTTTTT
TRBV4-1	.	TRBJ2-7	.	CASSQGRTLAYEQYF	TGCGCCAGCAGCCAAGGTCGGACACTAGCCTACGAGCAGTACTTC
TRBV9	.	TRBJ1-2	.	CASNPGTGYGYTF	TGTGCCAGCAACCCCGGGACCGGCTATGGCTACACCTTC
TRBV6-1	.	TRBJ1-1	.	CASSEDRETEAFF	TGTGCCAGCAGTGAAGACAGGGAAACTGAAGCTTTCTTT
TRBV27	few	TRBJ2-3	TRBD2	CASSFSREGADTQYF	TGTGCCAGCAGTTTCTCGCGGGAGGGCGCAGATACGCAGTATTTT
TRBV30	once	TRBJ2-1	.	CAWRSGGGPYNEQFF	TGTGCCTGGAGGTCAGGGGGAGGACCCTACAATGAGCAGTTCTTC
TRBV4-1	few	TRBJ2-7	.	CASSPYQGRVLDEQYF	TGCGCCAGCAGCCCTTATCAAGGTAGAGTCCTCGACGAGCAGTACTTC
TRBV2	.	TRBJ2-7	TRBD2	CASSVLAGGSYEQYF	TGTGCCAGCAGTGTTTTAGCGGGAGGGTCCTACGAGCAGTACTTC
TRBV27	.	TRBJ2-3	.	CASSFSDTRTQYF	TGTGCCAGCAGTTTCTCCGACACGCGTACGCAGTATTTT
TRBV4-1	few	TRBJ2-5	.	CASSQQTRAGQETQYF	TGCGCCAGCAGCCAACAAACTAGGGCGGGCCAAGAGACCCAGTACTTC
TRBV10-3	.	TRBJ2-3	TRBD2	CAISESGSGRTDTQYF	TGTGCCATCAGTGAGTCAGGTAGCGGGAGAACAGATACGCAGTATTTT
TRBV9	.	TRBJ2-6	.	CASSVVPLTPKDVLTF	TGTGCCAGCAGCGTAGTCCCCCTCACTCCCAAGGACGTCCTGACTTTC
TRBV27	.	TRBJ2-7	.	CASSPLNRPFEQYF	TGTGCCAGCAGCCCCCTAAACCGGCCCTTCGAGCAGTACTTC
TRBV5-1	.	TRBJ2-7	.	CASSLIYASYEQYF	TGCGCCAGCAGCTTGATTTACGCTTCCTACGAGCAGTACTTC
TRBV5-1	few	TRBJ1-1	.	CASSLGYGLTEAFF	TGCGCCAGCAGCTTGGGGTACGGGCTCACTGAAGCTTTCTTT
TRBV11-2	.	TRBJ2-7	TRBD1	CASSLPAGTGGSYEQYF	TGTGCCAGCAGCCTACCTGCCGGGACAGGGGGCTCATACGAGCAGTACTTC